The entry below describes one T cell receptor beta chain. Method: immunoSEQ multiplex PCR; TCRdb's copy keeps in-frame clones and lacks some. The repertoire holds about 100,000 clones, with 85% as singletons. The sample comes from a study of blood T cell repertoires in COVID-19. Study overall: Both acute and convalescent COVID-19 samples were obtained from the United States, Italy and Spain. PBMCs, B-cell-depleted T cells, or T cells provided the cDNA or gDNA that made up the material.

The V end was cut by 5 bases, the J end by 0 bases, with 18 bases between. The germline V gene has CDR1 SGHDT and CDR2 YYEEEE. This CDR3 contains 17 residues. The sequenced sample was peripheral blood. The TCR originated in a woman aged 70-85 years with active or convalescent COVID-19. J is TRBJ2-4 and V is TRBV5-6; the D gene is possibly TRBD1 (7 bases). The CDR3 protein is CASRWRGQDLAKNIQYF. The CDR3 DNA reads as TGTGCCAGCAGGTGGAGGGGGCAAGATTTAGCCAAAAACATTCAGTACTTC.